This T cell receptor beta chain appears in the sequencing data of a study of PD-L1 blockade in urothelial cancer. At the level of the study: T cells were recovered from blood samples at a median of approximately 150,000.

Sample time point: pretreatment peripheral blood. Enrolled patients showed locally advanced or metastatic urothelial carcinoma. Germline assignment: CDR1 GTSNPN and CDR2 SVGIG (reference sequence). CDR3 length equals 12 residues. The ends lost 5 bases at V and 7 bases at J; junction bases unmatched: 6. Assay: immunoSEQ multiplex PCR; the TCRdb copy retains only in-frame clones and omits some. This table holds 70,000 or so clones, approximately 87% found once. The receptor was derived from a man aged 65 to 79 with urothelial cancer. V usage is TRBV30 and J usage is TRBJ2-7, with 9 bases that match TRBD1. This specimen was PBMCs, taken around atezolizumab (anti-PD-L1) treatment. CDR3 nucleotides: TGTGCCTGGGCACAGGGGGCGGGTGAGCAGTACTTC. As protein: CAWAQGAGEQYF.